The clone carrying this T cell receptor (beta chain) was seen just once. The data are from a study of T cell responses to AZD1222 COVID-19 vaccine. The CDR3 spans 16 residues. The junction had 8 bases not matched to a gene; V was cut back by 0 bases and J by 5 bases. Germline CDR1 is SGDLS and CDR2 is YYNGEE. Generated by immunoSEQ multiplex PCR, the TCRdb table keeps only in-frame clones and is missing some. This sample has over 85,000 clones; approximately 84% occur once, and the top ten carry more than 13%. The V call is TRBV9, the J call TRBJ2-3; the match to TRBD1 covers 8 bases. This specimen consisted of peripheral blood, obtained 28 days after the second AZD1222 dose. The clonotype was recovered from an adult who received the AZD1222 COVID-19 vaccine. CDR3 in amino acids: CASSVVGQGAGDTQYF. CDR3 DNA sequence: TGTGCCAGCAGCGTAGTGGGGCAGGGGGCCGGAGATACGCAGTATTTT.